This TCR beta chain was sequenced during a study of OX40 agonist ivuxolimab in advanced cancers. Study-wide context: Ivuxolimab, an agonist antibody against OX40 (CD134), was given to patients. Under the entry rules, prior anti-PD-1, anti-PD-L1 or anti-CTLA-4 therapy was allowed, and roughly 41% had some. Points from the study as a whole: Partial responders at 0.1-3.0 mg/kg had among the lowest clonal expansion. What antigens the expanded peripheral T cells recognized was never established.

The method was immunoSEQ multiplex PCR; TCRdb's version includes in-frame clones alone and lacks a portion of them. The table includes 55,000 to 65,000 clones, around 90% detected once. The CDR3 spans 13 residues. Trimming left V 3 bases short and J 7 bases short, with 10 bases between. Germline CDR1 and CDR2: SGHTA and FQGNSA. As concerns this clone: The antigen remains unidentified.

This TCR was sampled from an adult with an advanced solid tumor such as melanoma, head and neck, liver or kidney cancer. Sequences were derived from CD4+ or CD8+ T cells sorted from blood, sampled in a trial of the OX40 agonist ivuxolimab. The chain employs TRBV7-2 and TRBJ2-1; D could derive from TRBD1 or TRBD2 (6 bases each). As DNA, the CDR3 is TGTGCCAGCAGCTTTAGGGGGGCGAATGAGCAGTTCTTC. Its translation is CASSFRGANEQFF.